These T cell receptor beta chains were read from a single sample in a study of radiotherapy plus CTLA-4 blockade in lung cancer. Clones were sequenced by immunoSEQ multiplex PCR, and TCRdb holds only the in-frame ones, with some missing. The sample contains 32,000 or so clones, about 69% of which appear only once. The sequenced sample was peripheral blood, obtained from a patient treated with radiotherapy plus ipilimumab. The source of these receptors is a human donor with non-small cell lung cancer that progressed on radiotherapy plus ipilimumab. Each CDR3 is given with its conserved first and last residue. Fields, in order: J gene, clone size, D gene, V gene, CDR3 protein, CDR3 DNA. A D gene is named only where the DNA matches it firmly. For some rows the clone size is stated as once, few or many, or as a class when expanded; others skip it.

J gene: TRBJ1-3; clone size: -; D gene: -; V gene: TRBV6-1; CDR3 protein: CASSERGATGNTIYF; CDR3 DNA: TGTGCCAGCAGTGAAAGGGGGGCGACTGGAAACACCATATATTTT
J gene: TRBJ1-1; clone size: -; D gene: TRBD1; V gene: TRBV25-1; CDR3 protein: CASSEFTGGGYTEAFF; CDR3 DNA: TGTGCCAGCAGTGAATTTACAGGAGGGGGCTACACTGAAGCTTTCTTT
J gene: TRBJ2-3; clone size: -; D gene: -; V gene: TRBV9; CDR3 protein: CASSVEADTQYF; CDR3 DNA: TGTGCCAGCAGCGTAGAGGCAGATACGCAGTATTTT
J gene: TRBJ2-5; clone size: -; D gene: -; V gene: TRBV7-9; CDR3 protein: CASSLYREQETQYF; CDR3 DNA: TGTGCCAGCAGCTTATACAGGGAACAAGAGACCCAGTACTTC
J gene: TRBJ2-1; clone size: -; D gene: TRBD2; V gene: TRBV28; CDR3 protein: CASSTSGRPYNEQFF; CDR3 DNA: TGTGCCAGCAGTACAAGCGGGAGGCCCTACAATGAGCAGTTCTTC
J gene: TRBJ2-3; clone size: once; D gene: TRBD1; V gene: TRBV5-8; CDR3 protein: CASSPGTALDTDTQYF; CDR3 DNA: TGTGCCAGCAGCCCGGGGACAGCCTTGGATACAGATACGCAGTATTTT
J gene: TRBJ2-1; clone size: -; D gene: -; V gene: TRBV29-1; CDR3 protein: CSVDGQSELSYNEQFF; CDR3 DNA: TGCAGCGTTGATGGACAGTCAGAGCTCTCCTACAATGAGCAGTTCTTC
J gene: TRBJ2-1; clone size: -; D gene: -; V gene: TRBV19; CDR3 protein: CASSPLGGVFDEQFF; CDR3 DNA: TGTGCCAGTAGCCCCTTAGGGGGAGTTTTTGATGAGCAGTTCTTC
J gene: TRBJ1-5; clone size: -; D gene: TRBD1; V gene: TRBV27; CDR3 protein: CASSLFSGTGIHQPQHF; CDR3 DNA: TGTGCCAGCAGTTTATTCTCCGGGACAGGGATCCATCAGCCCCAGCATTTT
J gene: TRBJ2-1; clone size: -; D gene: TRBD2; V gene: TRBV7-2; CDR3 protein: CASSSGAGGYNEQFF; CDR3 DNA: TGTGCCAGCAGCTCTGGAGCGGGGGGGTACAATGAGCAGTTCTTC
J gene: TRBJ2-1; clone size: -; D gene: TRBD2; V gene: TRBV18; CDR3 protein: CASSQGEGVNNEQFF; CDR3 DNA: TGTGCCAGCTCACAAGGGGAGGGCGTAAACAATGAGCAGTTCTTC
J gene: TRBJ2-3; clone size: -; D gene: TRBD1; V gene: TRBV9; CDR3 protein: CASNRDSHTDTQYF; CDR3 DNA: TGTGCCAGCAACCGGGACAGCCACACAGATACGCAGTATTTT
J gene: TRBJ1-5; clone size: -; D gene: TRBD1; V gene: TRBV15; CDR3 protein: CATSRGQGNNQPQHF; CDR3 DNA: TGTGCCACCAGCAGGGGACAGGGGAACAATCAGCCCCAGCATTTT
J gene: TRBJ2-3; clone size: few; D gene: TRBD2; V gene: TRBV4-1; CDR3 protein: CASSQSAGLADTDTQYF; CDR3 DNA: TGCGCCAGCAGCCAATCTGCTGGGCTAGCGGACACAGATACGCAGTATTTT
J gene: TRBJ2-2; clone size: -; D gene: -; V gene: TRBV7-9; CDR3 protein: CASSLVLGTGELFF; CDR3 DNA: TGTGCCAGCAGCTTAGTCTTGGGGACCGGGGAGCTGTTTTTT
J gene: TRBJ1-2; clone size: -; D gene: -; V gene: TRBV5-5; CDR3 protein: CASSFMGDGYTF; CDR3 DNA: TGTGCCAGCAGCTTCATGGGAGATGGCTACACCTTC
J gene: TRBJ2-7; clone size: -; D gene: TRBD2; V gene: TRBV2; CDR3 protein: CASTPSGRGEQYF; CDR3 DNA: TGTGCCAGCACGCCGAGCGGGAGGGGCGAGCAGTACTTC
J gene: TRBJ1-1; clone size: -; D gene: TRBD1; V gene: TRBV7-8; CDR3 protein: CASSLGVTGTSTEAFF; CDR3 DNA: TGTGCCAGCAGCTTAGGAGTGACAGGGACGAGCACTGAAGCTTTCTTT
J gene: TRBJ2-4; clone size: -; D gene: -; V gene: TRBV30; CDR3 protein: CAWRRGGNPKNIQYF; CDR3 DNA: TGTGCCTGGAGGCGGGGTGGGAACCCTAAAAACATTCAGTACTTC
J gene: TRBJ2-2; clone size: -; D gene: -; V gene: TRBV27; CDR3 protein: CASSFSNTGELFF; CDR3 DNA: TGTGCCAGCAGTTTTTCGAACACCGGGGAGCTGTTTTTT
J gene: TRBJ1-5; clone size: -; D gene: -; V gene: TRBV19; CDR3 protein: CASSIRHWGEVSNQPQHF; CDR3 DNA: TGTGCCAGTAGTATACGCCATTGGGGGGAGGTAAGCAATCAGCCCCAGCATTTT
J gene: TRBJ2-3; clone size: -; D gene: -; V gene: TRBV9; CDR3 protein: CASSQDGVRTDTQYF; CDR3 DNA: TGTGCCAGCAGCCAGGACGGGGTGCGCACAGATACGCAGTATTTT
J gene: TRBJ2-1; clone size: -; D gene: TRBD2; V gene: TRBV28; CDR3 protein: CASSLGLAGDGPTYNEQFF; CDR3 DNA: TGTGCCAGCAGTCTCGGACTAGCGGGAGACGGGCCCACCTACAATGAGCAGTTCTTC
J gene: TRBJ2-1; clone size: -; D gene: -; V gene: TRBV18; CDR3 protein: CASSPRSNEQFF; CDR3 DNA: TGTGCCAGCTCACCAAGAAGCAATGAGCAGTTCTTC
J gene: TRBJ2-7; clone size: -; D gene: -; V gene: TRBV7-9; CDR3 protein: CASSLGRVPYEQYF; CDR3 DNA: TGTGCCAGCAGCTTAGGCCGGGTGCCCTACGAGCAGTACTTC
J gene: TRBJ1-1; clone size: -; D gene: TRBD1; V gene: TRBV7-9; CDR3 protein: CASSGQGASMNTEAFF; CDR3 DNA: TGTGCCAGCAGCGGACAGGGGGCTTCCATGAACACTGAAGCTTTCTTT
J gene: TRBJ1-2; clone size: -; D gene: -; V gene: TRBV6-1; CDR3 protein: CASSENGQTGYTF; CDR3 DNA: TGTGCCAGCAGTGAAAATGGTCAGACTGGCTACACCTTC
J gene: TRBJ1-6; clone size: -; D gene: -; V gene: TRBV4-1; CDR3 protein: CASSQEPGEGNSPLHF; CDR3 DNA: TGCGCCAGCAGCCAAGAACCAGGGGAGGGTAATTCACCCCTCCACTTT
J gene: TRBJ2-7; clone size: -; D gene: -; V gene: TRBV5-1; CDR3 protein: CASSFWGQSYEQYF; CDR3 DNA: TGCGCCAGCAGCTTCTGGGGGCAGTCCTACGAGCAGTACTTC
J gene: TRBJ2-7; clone size: -; D gene: TRBD1; V gene: TRBV5-1; CDR3 protein: CASSSERPGQVGYEQYF; CDR3 DNA: TGCGCCAGCAGCTCAGAACGACCGGGACAGGTCGGGTACGAGCAGTACTTC
J gene: TRBJ2-2; clone size: once; D gene: TRBD1; V gene: TRBV29-1; CDR3 protein: CSVRIPGQGYTGELFF; CDR3 DNA: TGCAGCGTTCGTATTCCGGGACAGGGGTACACCGGGGAGCTGTTTTTT
J gene: TRBJ1-3; clone size: -; D gene: -; V gene: TRBV19; CDR3 protein: CASSIGHNPPGNTIYF; CDR3 DNA: TGTGCCAGTAGTATTGGACACAACCCTCCTGGAAACACCATATATTTT